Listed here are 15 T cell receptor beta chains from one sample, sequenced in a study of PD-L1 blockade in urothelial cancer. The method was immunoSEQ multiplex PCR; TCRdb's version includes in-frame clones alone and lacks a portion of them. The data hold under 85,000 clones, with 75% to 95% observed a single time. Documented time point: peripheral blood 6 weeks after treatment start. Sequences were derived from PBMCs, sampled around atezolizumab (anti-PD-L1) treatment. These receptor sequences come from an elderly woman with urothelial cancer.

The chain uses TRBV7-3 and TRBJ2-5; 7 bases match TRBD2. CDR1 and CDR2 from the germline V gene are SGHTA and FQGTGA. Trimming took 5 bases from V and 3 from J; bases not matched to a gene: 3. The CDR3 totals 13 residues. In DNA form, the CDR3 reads TGTGCCAGCAGCGGACTAGGAGAAGAGACCCAGTACTTC. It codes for CASSGLGEETQYF. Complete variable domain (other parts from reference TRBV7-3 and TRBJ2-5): GAGVSQTPSNKVTEKGKYVELRCDPISGHTALYWYRQSLGQGPEFLIYFQGTGAADDSGLPNDRFFAVRPEGSVSTLKIQRTERGDSAVYLCASSGLGEETQYFGPGTRLLVL.

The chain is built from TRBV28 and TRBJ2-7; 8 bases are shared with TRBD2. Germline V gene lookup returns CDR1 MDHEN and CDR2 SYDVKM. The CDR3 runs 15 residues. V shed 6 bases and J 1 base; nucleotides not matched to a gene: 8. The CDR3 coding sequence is TGTGCCAGCAGCACTGCTAGCGGGCCTTCCTACGAGCAGTACTTC. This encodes CASSTASGPSYEQYF.

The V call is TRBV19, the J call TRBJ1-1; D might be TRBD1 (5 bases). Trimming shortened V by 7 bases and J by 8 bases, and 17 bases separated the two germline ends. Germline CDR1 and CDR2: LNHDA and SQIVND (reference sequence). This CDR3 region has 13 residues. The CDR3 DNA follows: TGTGCCAGTAAAGAACGACAGCCTTCGGAAGCTTTCTTT. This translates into CASKERQPSEAFF.

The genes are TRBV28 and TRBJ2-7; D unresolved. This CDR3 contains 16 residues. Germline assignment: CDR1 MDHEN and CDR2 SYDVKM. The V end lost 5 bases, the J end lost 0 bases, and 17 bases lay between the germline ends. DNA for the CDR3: TGTGCCAGCAGTGCCCCGACTTCAGCTAGCTCCTACGAGCAGTACTTC. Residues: CASSAPTSASSYEQYF.

As DNA, the CDR3 is TGTGCCATCAGTCAACCTCGGCGGGAGGCGCACGAGCAGTACTTC. It is translated as CAISQPRREAHEQYF. V is TRBV10-3 and J is TRBJ2-7; TRBD2 aligns across 8 bases. Per the germline V gene, CDR1 is ENHRY and CDR2 is SYGVKD. This CDR3 comprises 15 residues. After removal of 5 bases from V and 5 bases from J, the junction contained 11 bases not matched to a gene.

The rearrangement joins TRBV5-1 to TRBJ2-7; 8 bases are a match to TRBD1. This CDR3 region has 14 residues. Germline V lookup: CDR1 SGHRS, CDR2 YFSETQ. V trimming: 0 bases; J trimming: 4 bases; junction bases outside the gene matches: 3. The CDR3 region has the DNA TGCGCCAGCAGCTTGGGGACAGGGATGTACGAGCAGTACTTC. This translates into CASSLGTGMYEQYF.

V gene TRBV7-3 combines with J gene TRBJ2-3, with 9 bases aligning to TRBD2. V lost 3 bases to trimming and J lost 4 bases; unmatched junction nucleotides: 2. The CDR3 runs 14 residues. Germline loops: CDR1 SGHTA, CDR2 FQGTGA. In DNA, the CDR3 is TGTGCCAGCAGCTTTAGCGGGAGCGCAGATACGCAGTATTTT. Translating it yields CASSFSGSADTQYF.

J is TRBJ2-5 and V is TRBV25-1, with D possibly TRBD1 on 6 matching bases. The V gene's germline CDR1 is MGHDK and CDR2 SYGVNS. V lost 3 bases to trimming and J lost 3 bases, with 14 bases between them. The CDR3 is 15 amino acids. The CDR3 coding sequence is TGTGCCAGCAGTGACCCTCGAGGGGGTAAAGAGACCCAGTACTTC. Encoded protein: CASSDPRGGKETQYF.

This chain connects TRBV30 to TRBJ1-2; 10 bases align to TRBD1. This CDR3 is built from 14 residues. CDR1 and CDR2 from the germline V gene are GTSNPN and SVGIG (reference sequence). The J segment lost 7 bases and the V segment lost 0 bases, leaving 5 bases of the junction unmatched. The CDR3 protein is CAWSVRDRGGGYTF. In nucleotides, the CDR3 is TGTGCCTGGAGTGTGCGGGACAGGGGAGGTGGCTACACCTTC.

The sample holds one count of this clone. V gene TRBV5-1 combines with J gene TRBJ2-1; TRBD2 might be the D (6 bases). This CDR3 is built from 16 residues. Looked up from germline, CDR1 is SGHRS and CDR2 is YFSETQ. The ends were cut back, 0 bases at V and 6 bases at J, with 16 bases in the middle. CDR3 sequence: CASSLAGEEEGNEQFF. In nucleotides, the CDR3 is TGCGCCAGCAGCTTGGCCGGAGAGGAGGAGGGCAATGAGCAGTTCTTC.

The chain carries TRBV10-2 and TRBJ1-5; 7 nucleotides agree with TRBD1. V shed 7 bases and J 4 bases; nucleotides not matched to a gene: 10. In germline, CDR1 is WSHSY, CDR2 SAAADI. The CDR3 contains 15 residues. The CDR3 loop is CASKETGTDNQPQHF. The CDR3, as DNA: TGCGCCAGCAAGGAAACCGGGACAGATAATCAGCCCCAGCATTTT.

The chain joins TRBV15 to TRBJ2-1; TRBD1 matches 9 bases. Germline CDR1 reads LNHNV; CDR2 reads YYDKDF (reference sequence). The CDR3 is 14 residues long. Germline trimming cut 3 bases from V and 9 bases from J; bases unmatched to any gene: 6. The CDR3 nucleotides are TGTGCCACCAGCAGGGGACAGGGAAGGGCTGAGCAGTTCTTC. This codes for CATSRGQGRAEQFF.

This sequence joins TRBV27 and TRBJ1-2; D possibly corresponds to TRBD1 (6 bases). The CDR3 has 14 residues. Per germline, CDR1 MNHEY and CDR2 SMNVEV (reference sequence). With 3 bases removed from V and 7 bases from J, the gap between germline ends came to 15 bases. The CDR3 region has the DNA TGTGCCAGCAGTTTCCCAGGGGCTCAAGGTGGCTACACCTTC. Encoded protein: CASSFPGAQGGYTF.

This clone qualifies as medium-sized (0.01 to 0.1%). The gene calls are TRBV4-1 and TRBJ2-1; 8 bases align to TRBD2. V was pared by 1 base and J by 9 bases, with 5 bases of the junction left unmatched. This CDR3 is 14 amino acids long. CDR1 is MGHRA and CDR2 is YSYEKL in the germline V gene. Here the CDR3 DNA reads TGCGCCAGCAGCCAAGGAGCGGGAGTTTCTGAGCAGTTCTTC. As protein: CASSQGAGVSEQFF.

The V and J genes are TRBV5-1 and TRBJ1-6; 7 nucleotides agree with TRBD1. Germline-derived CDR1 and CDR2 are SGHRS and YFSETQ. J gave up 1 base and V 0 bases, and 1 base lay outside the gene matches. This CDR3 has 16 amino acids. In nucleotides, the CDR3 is TGCGCCAGCAGCTTGGAGACAGGGTCCTATAATTCACCCCTCCACTTT. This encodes CASSLETGSYNSPLHF.